This section outlines one T cell receptor (beta chain) sequence together with its context. Its antigen is currently unknown. Germline CDR1 is MDHEN and CDR2 is SYDVKM. V was pared by 2 bases and J by 8 bases, with 12 bases between. The CDR3 loop spans 14 amino acids. Template for every sorted-subset replicate PCR totaled approximately 0.2 ug DNA, tens of thousands of T cell genomes. TCRdb's copy holds only in-frame clones and misses some; the assay was immunoSEQ multiplex PCR. The sample shows 600,000 to 750,000 clones, 72% of them seen only once. This sample is drawn from a study of shared clonotypes between healthy human individuals. The study, taken as a whole, reports: Rarefaction analysis demonstrated incomplete sorted-subset sequencing notwithstanding large depth.

This sequence joins TRBV28 and TRBJ1-4; D perhaps matches TRBD1 (5 bases). This clonotype was obtained from a woman younger than 45 in good health. Material: memory CD4+ T cells sorted from blood. This sample's subset: CD45RA-negative fraction. CDR3 sequence: CASSLEPGSEKLFF. In DNA, the CDR3 is TGTGCCAGCAGTTTAGAGCCAGGGTCCGAAAAACTGTTTTTT.